These 21 T cell receptor beta chains were all obtained from the same sample, sequenced in a study of blood T cell repertoires in COVID-19. The protocol was immunoSEQ multiplex PCR, while the TCRdb copy is restricted to in-frame clones and leaves out a portion. The table lists 150,000 to 200,000 clones, just under 80% of them singletons. The sample consisted of peripheral blood. The receptors derive from a woman of 80 years or more with acute or convalescent COVID-19.

The chain couples TRBV3-1 (or the pseudogene TRBV3-2) to TRBJ1-1; 11 bases align to TRBD1. The CDR3 length is 16 residues. The germline V gene encodes CDR1 LGHDT and CDR2 YNNKEL (reference sequence). The V and J ends lost 0 bases and 10 bases, in that order; junction bases with no gene match: 10. This chain's CDR3 is CASSQDAGTGGLAAFF. CDR3 coding DNA: TGTGCCAGCAGCCAAGATGCCGGGACAGGGGGACTGGCAGCTTTCTTT.

J is TRBJ2-1 and V is TRBV29-1, with D maybe TRBD2 (6 bases). The ends were cut back, 6 bases at V and 8 bases at J, with 17 bases in the middle. CDR1 is SQVTM and CDR2 is ANQGSEA in the germline V gene. The CDR3 covers 13 residues. The CDR3 is CSVATSNSDEQFF. As DNA, the CDR3 is TGCAGCGTAGCGACTAGTAATAGTGATGAGCAGTTCTTC.

V gene TRBV19 combines with J gene TRBJ2-3; no reliable D call. This CDR3 has 13 residues. The germline CDR1 and CDR2 sequences are LNHDA and SQIVND (reference sequence). The V end lost 3 bases, the J end lost 4 bases, and 8 bases lay between the germline ends. The CDR3 loop reads CASSMQVADTQYF. The CDR3 DNA follows: TGTGCCAGTAGTATGCAGGTTGCAGATACGCAGTATTTT.

The chain carries TRBV18 and TRBJ2-5, with a possible D match to TRBD2 (5 bases). Germline V gene sequence: CDR1 KGHSH, CDR2 LQKENI. The CDR3 has 13 residues. Trimming took 0 bases from V and 6 from J, leaving 8 bases between them. The CDR3 DNA is TGTGCCAGCTCACCACCCTCGGGGAAGACCCAGTACTTC. Translating it yields CASSPPSGKTQYF. The full variable domain, its missing parts supplied by reference TRBV18 and TRBJ2-5, is NAGVMQNPRHLVRRRGQEARLRCSPMKGHSHVYWYRQLPEEGLKFMVYLQKENIIDESGMPKERFSAEFPKEGPSILRIQQVVRGDSAAYFCASSPPSGKTQYFGPGTRLLVL.

This clone showed up just once. The J gene is TRBJ2-3, the V gene TRBV23-1, with D tentatively TRBD1 (6 bases). TRBV23-1 carries the ORF label, with uncertain function. V lost 3 bases, J lost 1 base, and 20 bases lay in between. This CDR3 comprises 18 residues. The CDR3 DNA sequence: TGCGCCAGCAGTCAGTCCCGGACAGAGCCCCCGCGCACAGATACGCAGTATTTT. Protein: CASSQSRTEPPRTDTQYF.

The chain recombines TRBV18 with TRBJ2-3, with 7 bases fitting TRBD1. The V segment lost 6 bases and the J segment 3 bases; nucleotides outside the gene matches: 9. CDR1 is KGHSH, CDR2 LQKENI, per germline. The CDR3 sequence is 15 residues long. In nucleotides, the CDR3 is TGTGCCAGCTCCCCCGACAGGGTTCGAACAGATACGCAGTATTTT. Translating it yields CASSPDRVRTDTQYF.

The chain recombines TRBV6-5 with TRBJ1-2, with D possibly being TRBD1 (6 bases). The CDR3 contains 15 residues. The V gene's germline CDR1 is MNHEY and CDR2 SVGAGI. Deletions cut 8 bases from V and 8 bases from J, with 24 bases between. CDR3 sequence reads: CASEGGVRRVDGYTF. The CDR3 bases are TGTGCCAGCGAGGGGGGGGTTCGGAGGGTTGACGGCTACACCTTC.

The genes are TRBV19 and TRBJ2-3; D possibly corresponds to TRBD2 (7 bases). Deletions cut 4 bases from V and 0 bases from J, with 8 bases between. The germline V gene has CDR1 LNHDA and CDR2 SQIVND (reference sequence). The CDR3 has 14 amino acids. CDR3 sequence (DNA): TGTGCCAGTAGTAGCGGGGGCAGCACAGATACGCAGTATTTT. It yields the protein CASSSGGSTDTQYF.

V and J are TRBV5-6 and TRBJ2-1; 7 bases align to TRBD2. In germline, CDR1 is SGHDT, CDR2 YYEEEE. CDR3 length: 16 residues. The ends lost 1 base at V and 9 bases at J; junction bases unmatched: 13. The CDR3 loop is CASSLRDWRERVEQFF. The CDR3, as DNA: TGTGCCAGCAGCTTGAGGGACTGGCGGGAGCGGGTTGAGCAGTTCTTC.

In the case of this clone: This sample also contains other DNA sequences that code for the same CDR3. The chain employs TRBV18 and TRBJ1-6; TRBD1 aligns across 9 bases. V lost 3 bases and J lost 7; bases outside the gene matches: 1. This CDR3 has 14 amino acids. The germline V gene has CDR1 KGHSH and CDR2 LQKENI. The CDR3, as DNA: TGTGCCAGCTCACCGGACAGGGGAAATTCACCCCTCCACTTT. This encodes CASSPDRGNSPLHF.

This chain uses TRBV5-1 with TRBJ1-6, with TRBD1 matching over 8 bases. Germline assignment: CDR1 SGHRS and CDR2 YFSETQ. With V trimmed by 4 bases and J by 7 bases, 16 bases remained unmatched. This CDR3 contains 18 residues. CDR3 sequence: CASSTNYRGGGLNSPLHF. The CDR3 DNA reads TGCGCCAGCAGCACAAATTACAGGGGGGGAGGATTAAATTCACCCCTCCACTTT.

The chain combines TRBV30 with TRBJ2-3, with unresolved D. V gave up 5 bases and J gave up 6 bases, with 9 bases separating them. Germline V gene lookup returns CDR1 GTSNPN and CDR2 SVGIG (reference sequence). The CDR3 length is 11 residues. The CDR3 DNA is TGTGCCTGGTCAAACATCGATACGCAGTATTTT. It yields the protein CAWSNIDTQYF.

The chain recombines TRBV10-1 with TRBJ2-7; TRBD1 matches 10 bases. The CDR3 totals 13 residues. Germline CDR1 WNHNN, CDR2 SYGVQD (reference sequence). V trimming: 9 bases; J trimming: 5 bases; junction bases outside the gene matches: 7. CDR3 DNA sequence: TGCGCCAGAGTCGGGACAGGGGAAGACGAGCAGTACTTC. Its protein is CARVGTGEDEQYF.

The V and J genes are TRBV6-5 and TRBJ1-1; D possibly corresponds to TRBD1 (5 bases). CDR1 is MNHEY and CDR2 is SVGAGI in the germline V gene. CDR3 length: 15 amino acids. Trimming removed 2 bases at V and 1 base at J, with 11 bases between. This CDR3 is CASSYGAGPNTEAFF. The CDR3 DNA reads as TGTGCCAGCAGTTACGGGGCGGGGCCGAACACTGAAGCTTTCTTT.

DNA of the CDR3: TGTGCCAGCAGCCCTCAGGGGGGACTAGCGGGGGCACGGGAGACCCAGTACTTC. Residues: CASSPQGGLAGARETQYF. V usage is TRBV3-1 (or the pseudogene TRBV3-2) and J usage is TRBJ2-5, with 14 bases lining up with TRBD2. This CDR3 has 18 amino acids. J was trimmed by 5 bases and V by 4 bases; bases with no gene match: 12. CDR1 is LGHDT, CDR2 YNNKEL, per germline (reference sequence).

The CDR3 DNA follows: TGTGCCAGCAGTTCCGGAGGGGCCGGTCAGCCCCAGCATTTT. Translated, it gives CASSSGGAGQPQHF. The rearrangement links TRBV28 to TRBJ1-5; perhaps TRBD1 as D (5 bases). The V end lost 4 bases, the J end lost 6 bases, and 13 bases lay between the germline ends. Per the germline V gene, CDR1 is MDHEN and CDR2 is SYDVKM. CDR3 length: 14 amino acids.

The chain joins TRBV14 to TRBJ2-5, with D hard to call. Germline loops: CDR1 SGHDN, CDR2 FVKESK. This CDR3 contains 14 residues. Trimming shortened V by 2 bases and J by 1 base, and 8 bases separated the two germline ends. CDR3 loop: CASSQSLTQETQYF. The CDR3 DNA reads as TGTGCCAGCAGCCAATCCCTAACCCAAGAGACCCAGTACTTC.

The chain joins TRBV19 to TRBJ2-3; D gene ambiguous. V lost 6 bases and J 0 bases, leaving 10 bases between the germline ends. Germline assignment: CDR1 LNHDA and CDR2 SQIVND (reference sequence). This CDR3 contains 14 residues. CDR3 protein: CASSVQSSTDTQYF. The DNA of the CDR3 is TGTGCCAGTAGCGTACAGAGTAGCACAGATACGCAGTATTTT.

V and J are TRBV6-5 and TRBJ2-1; possibly TRBD2 for D (5 bases). Looked up from germline, CDR1 is MNHEY and CDR2 is SVGAGI. The length of the CDR3 is 15 residues. V was clipped by 6 bases and J by 0 bases, with 12 bases between them. As DNA, the CDR3 is TGTGCCAGCAGAAAGTTAGGGAGCTCCTACAATGAGCAGTTCTTC. It translates to CASRKLGSSYNEQFF.

V and J are TRBV5-1 and TRBJ2-1, with 7 nucleotides matching TRBD1. Germline trimming cut 5 bases from V and 1 base from J; bases unmatched to any gene: 3. This CDR3 has 14 residues. Germline CDR1 is SGHRS and CDR2 is YFSETQ. Here the CDR3 reads CASRGGESYNEQFF. CDR3 in DNA: TGCGCCAGCAGAGGGGGCGAGTCCTACAATGAGCAGTTCTTC.

The J gene is TRBJ1-2, the V gene TRBV3-1 (or the pseudogene TRBV3-2), with D unclear. The CDR3 is 14 amino acids. Germline V gene sequence: CDR1 LGHDT, CDR2 YNNKEL (reference sequence). Trimming took 0 bases from V and 4 from J, leaving 9 bases between them. CDR3 amino acids: CASSQDGNGYGYTF. CDR3 DNA: TGTGCCAGCAGCCAAGACGGGAATGGCTATGGCTACACCTTC.